These 6 T cell receptor beta chains came from one sample sequenced in a study of cytomegalovirus exposure and HLA in healthy donors. The study ran its PCR with 60 Vbeta and 13 Jbeta primers. TCRdb's table, derived via immunoSEQ multiplex PCR, lists solely in-frame clones and lacks some. This sample has fewer than 110,000 clones; around 76% occur once, and the top ten carry 10% to 13%. The material sequenced was PBMCs. These receptors were taken from a woman aged 18-29 years in good health and CMV-seropositive.

The V gene is TRBV2, the J gene TRBJ2-2; 11 bases line up with TRBD2. Germline V gene sequence: CDR1 SNHLY, CDR2 FYNNEI. Losses at the gene ends were 2 bases for V and 6 bases for J; bases not matched to a gene: 2. The CDR3 consists of 15 residues. CDR3 DNA: TGTGCCAGCAGTGAAAGTAGCGGGAGGGCCGGGGAGCTGTTTTTT. Translating it yields CASSESSGRAGELFF.

The DNA for the CDR3 is TGTGCCAGCAGCGTAGATCCGGACACCGGGGAGCTGTTTTTT. It translates to CASSVDPDTGELFF. The J gene is TRBJ2-2, the V gene TRBV9; no clear D. This CDR3 is 14 amino acids long. Between the trimmed V and J ends, which lost 0 bases and 3 bases, there was a span of 6 bases. Germline CDR1 reads SGDLS; CDR2 reads YYNGEE.

The CDR3 is CASSPGDRGSIGANVLTF. The CDR3 DNA reads TGTGCCAGCAGTCCTGGGGACAGGGGATCAATTGGGGCCAACGTCCTGACTTTC. This chain connects TRBV28 to TRBJ2-6; 10 bases are a match to TRBD1. The germline CDR1 and CDR2 sequences are MDHEN and SYDVKM. The length of the CDR3 is 18 residues. V shed 5 bases, J shed 3 bases, and the junction held 10 bases outside the gene matches.

This clone was observed once. The chain carries TRBV13 and TRBJ2-7; D perhaps matches TRBD1 (6 bases). The germline V and J ends were trimmed by 2 bases and 3 bases, with 8 bases remaining between them. From germline, CDR1 is PRHDT and CDR2 FYEKMQ (reference sequence). This CDR3 comprises 13 residues. The CDR3 reads CASSLRGGYEQYF. In nucleotides, the CDR3 is TGTGCCAGCAGCTTAAGAGGGGGCTACGAGCAGTACTTC.

The rearrangement joins TRBV7-9 to TRBJ2-1; D is perhaps TRBD2 (6 bases). The CDR3 totals 16 residues. Germline V gene lookup returns CDR1 SEHNR and CDR2 FQNEAQ (reference sequence). Trimming pared 5 bases from V and 2 bases from J, leaving 16 bases between. CDR3 protein: CASSPPLASAYNEQFF. CDR3 nucleotides: TGTGCCAGCAGCCCCCCATTGGCTAGCGCCTACAATGAGCAGTTCTTC.

CDR3 region: CASSYSGPPILYGYTF. For the CDR3, the DNA is TGTGCCAGCAGTTACTCGGGGCCCCCTATACTATATGGCTACACCTTC. The genes are TRBV6-5 and TRBJ1-2; D perhaps matches TRBD1 (5 bases). CDR1 and CDR2 from the germline V gene are MNHEY and SVGAGI. The ends were cut back, 0 bases at V and 5 bases at J, with 16 bases in the middle. This CDR3 comprises 16 residues.